This is a list of T cell receptor beta chains from one sample in a study of T cells in Graves' hyperthyroidism and ophthalmopathy. TCRdb processed the multiplex PCR reads anew with MiXCR; each CDR3 protein has one entry. Here the sample spans around 500,000 distinct CDR3 sequences, approximately 15% being singletons. Specimen: blood. The receptors were gathered from a woman aged 40 to 50 with Graves' hyperthyroidism. The CDR3 runs from the conserved cysteine through the conserved F or W. A D gene is named only where the DNA matches it firmly. The size field is filled for only some rows; it gives once, few, many or a size class.

D	V	size	J	DNA	CDR3
TRBD1	TRBV28	few	TRBJ2-7	TGTGCCAGCAGACGGGACAGTCCCACCTACGAGCAGTACTTC	CASRRDSPTYEQYF
TRBD2	TRBV20-1	many	TRBJ2-5	TGCAGTGCGCCGCGACTAGCGGGAGGACCCCAAGAGACCCAGTACTTC	CSAPRLAGGPQETQYF
TRBD2	TRBV11-2	-	TRBJ2-4	TGTGCCAGCAGCTTCCCTAGCGGGAGCCCGGTTGGCATTCAGTACTTC	CASSFPSGSPVGIQYF
TRBD1	TRBV2	many	TRBJ2-5	TGTGCCAGCAAGACGGACAGGGGGCCGCAAGAGACCCAGTACTTC	CASKTDRGPQETQYF
TRBD1	TRBV5-1	many	TRBJ2-7	TGCGCCAGCAGCTTGGCCTCCCCCGTCCCGGGACAGGGGTTCCCCTACGAGCAGTACTTC	CASSLASPVPGQGFPYEQYF
TRBD1	TRBV30	many	TRBJ1-6	TGTGCCGGAAAGGGACAGCAAAATTCACCCCTCCACTTT	CAGKGQQNSPLHF
TRBD2	TRBV7-8	many	TRBJ2-7	TGTGCCAGCAGCCTGGGACTAGCGGGGACCTACGAGCAGTACTTC	CASSLGLAGTYEQYF
TRBD1	TRBV10-3	many	TRBJ2-5	TGTGCCATCAGCCGACAGGGCGAGGAGACCCAGTACTTC	CAISRQGEETQYF
-	TRBV4-2	once	TRBJ2-1	TGTGCCAGCAGCCAAGATCGACTATCCTCGGAGCAGTTCTTC	CASSQDRLSSEQFF
-	TRBV6-5	-	TRBJ1-6	TGTGCCAGCAGTTACTCGATACCGCGAGATTATAATTCACCCCTCCACTTT	CASSYSIPRDYNSPLHF
-	TRBV11-3	-	TRBJ2-1	TGTGCCAGCAGTGACTCTAGGTCTGGCTCCTACAATGAGCAGTTCTTC	CASSDSRSGSYNEQFF
TRBD2	TRBV28	many	TRBJ2-3	TGTGCCAGCAGCTCTCGGACTAGCGGGAGTTCCCCAGATACGCAGTATTTT	CASSSRTSGSSPDTQYF
-	TRBV24-1	many	TRBJ2-2	TGTGCCACCAGTGATTTCGGGCAGTACACCGGGGAGCTGTTTTTT	CATSDFGQYTGELFF
-	TRBV11-1	few	TRBJ2-3	TGTGCCAGCAGCTTACCCCGGGCTAGCACAGATACGCAGTATTTT	CASSLPRASTDTQYF
TRBD2	TRBV18	many	TRBJ2-1	TGTGCCAGCTCACCACCGGGACTAGCGGGATATGGAGAGCAGTTCTTC	CASSPPGLAGYGEQFF
-	TRBV7-9	-	TRBJ1-2	TGTGCCAGCAGCTCCCAAACCGACACGGCTGGCTACACCTTC	CASSSQTDTAGYTF
-	TRBV2	-	TRBJ2-1	TGTGCCAGCAGCCCCCAGTTAACCTCCTACAATGAGCAGTTCTTC	CASSPQLTSYNEQFF
-	TRBV12-3/TRBV12-4	many	TRBJ1-1	TGTGCCAGCAGTTTGAATGCTGCCACTGAAGCTTTCTTT	CASSLNAATEAFF
TRBD2	TRBV5-1	-	TRBJ2-5	TGCGCCAGCTGCCTAGCGGGAGGCGCGGAGACCCAGTACTTC	CASCLAGGAETQYF
TRBD1	TRBV28	many	TRBJ1-5	TGTGCCAGCAGTTTGCCTACAGGGGGCGAAGATCAGCCCCAGCATTTT	CASSLPTGGEDQPQHF
-	TRBV6-5	many	TRBJ2-6	TGTGCCAGCAGTTACTCGGGTGGGGCCAACGTCCTGACTTTC	CASSYSGGANVLTF
-	TRBV14	few	TRBJ1-1	TGTGCCAGCAGCCAAGATCCAACAGGGTTCCGCACTGAAGCTTTCTTT	CASSQDPTGFRTEAFF